The rows below give T cell receptor beta chains drawn from one sample of a study of shared clonotypes between healthy human individuals. The data were produced by immunoSEQ multiplex PCR, yet TCRdb's version contains in-frame clones alone and is incomplete. The table shows roughly 1,000,000 clones, with 75% to 85% occurring only once. Sequencing input: memory CD4+ T cells from PBMCs. These TCRs come from a man aged 18-30 years in good health. Some clones in this sample may be carry-over from other donors' samples. The CDR3 runs from the conserved cysteine through the conserved F or W. D genes are given only for firm matches. The listing skips clone size in some rows; elsewhere it reads once, few, many or a size class.

J gene | clone size | V gene | D gene | CDR3 length | CDR3 protein | CDR3 DNA
TRBJ2-3 | - | TRBV27 | - | 15 | CASSTIALSTDTQYF | TGTGCCAGCAGTACCATAGCGTTAAGCACAGATACGCAGTATTTT
TRBJ2-7 | - | TRBV5-4 | TRBD2 | 14 | CASSLGGRDNEQYF | TGTGCCAGCAGCTTGGGCGGGAGGGACAACGAGCAGTACTTC
TRBJ2-7 | - | TRBV7-9 | - | 11 | CASSLQYEQYF | TGTGCCAGCAGCTTACAATACGAGCAGTACTTC
TRBJ1-5 | - | TRBV6-1 | - | 14 | CASSNRASNQPQHF | TGTGCCAGCAGTAACAGGGCTAGCAATCAGCCCCAGCATTTT
TRBJ2-1 | many | TRBV29-1 | - | 13 | CSVSLGARDEQFF | TGCAGCGTTTCATTGGGGGCACGGGATGAGCAGTTCTTC
TRBJ2-7 | - | TRBV5-1 | - | 14 | CASSPQGAGYEQYF | TGCGCCAGCAGCCCACAGGGTGCTGGCTACGAGCAGTACTTC
TRBJ1-5 | - | TRBV19 | - | 16 | CASSDRQTQSNQPQHF | TGTGCCAGTAGTGACCGACAGACTCAAAGCAATCAGCCCCAGCATTTT
TRBJ2-7 | many | TRBV19 | TRBD2 | 15 | CASSTGLAAPYEQYF | TGTGCCAGTAGTACAGGACTAGCGGCACCATACGAGCAGTACTTC
TRBJ2-3 | - | TRBV6-1 | - | 14 | CASSEMAGVDTQYF | TGTGCCAGCAGTGAAATGGCAGGGGTAGATACGCAGTATTTT
TRBJ2-6 | few | TRBV5-1 | TRBD1 | 16 | CASSPTGGVGANVLTF | TGCGCCAGCAGCCCGACAGGGGGCGTTGGGGCCAACGTCCTGACTTTC
TRBJ2-7 | - | TRBV27 | TRBD1 | 14 | CASSLKGQGSEQYF | TGTGCCAGCAGTTTAAAGGGACAGGGAAGCGAGCAGTACTTC
TRBJ1-1 | - | TRBV6-1 | TRBD1 | 13 | CASKDRLNTEAFF | TGTGCCAGCAAGGACAGGCTGAACACTGAAGCTTTCTTT
TRBJ2-1 | - | TRBV7-9 | TRBD2 | 12 | CASSLVSGGQFF | TGTGCCAGCAGCTTAGTCTCGGGGGGGCAGTTCTTC
TRBJ1-3 | - | TRBV27 | - | 18 | CASSSLGAGSYSGNTIYF | TGTGCCAGCAGTTCCCTGGGGGCAGGTTCTTACTCTGGAAACACCATATATTTT
TRBJ2-7 | - | TRBV7-2 | TRBD2 | 14 | CASSPDRTSYEQYF | TGTGCCAGCAGCCCGGACCGGACTAGCTACGAGCAGTACTTC
TRBJ1-4 | - | TRBV19 | TRBD1 | 14 | CASIDRGAEEKLFF | TGTGCCAGTATCGACAGGGGAGCTGAAGAAAAACTGTTTTTT
TRBJ2-7 | - | TRBV5-4 | - | 14 | CASSLGGRPYEQYF | TGTGCCAGCAGCTTGGGGGGTAGGCCCTACGAGCAGTACTTC
TRBJ2-1 | - | TRBV19 | TRBD2 | 16 | CASSIPGLAGMNEQFF | TGTGCCAGTAGTATTCCGGGACTAGCGGGAATGAATGAGCAGTTCTTC
TRBJ1-5 | - | TRBV5-1 | - | 13 | CASSSETGQPQHF | TGCGCCAGCAGCTCGGAGACCGGGCAGCCCCAGCATTTT
TRBJ1-1 | - | TRBV5-1 | - | 17 | CASSLQGVGLGNTEAFF | TGCGCCAGCAGCTTGCAGGGAGTGGGCTTGGGTAACACTGAAGCTTTCTTT
TRBJ2-7 | - | TRBV5-6 | TRBD1 | 13 | CASSLRQGGEQYF | TGTGCCAGCAGCTTGCGACAGGGCGGCGAGCAGTACTTC
TRBJ1-1 | once | TRBV9 | - | 14 | CASSAIQGITEAFF | TGTGCCAGCAGCGCGATACAGGGAATCACTGAAGCTTTCTTT
TRBJ1-1 | few | TRBV19 | - | 13 | CASSSQGDTEAFF | TGTGCCAGCAGTTCTCAGGGAGATACTGAAGCTTTCTTT
TRBJ2-7 | - | TRBV7-2 | - | 12 | CASSLSSYEQYF | TGTGCCAGCAGCCTAAGCTCCTACGAGCAGTACTTC
TRBJ2-7 | - | TRBV7-6 | TRBD1 | 16 | CASSRWTGGAGDEQYF | TGTGCCAGCAGCCGATGGACAGGGGGCGCTGGGGACGAGCAGTACTTC
TRBJ2-7 | - | TRBV5-1 | TRBD1 | 15 | CASSPKTGVRNEQYF | TGCGCCAGCAGCCCCAAGACAGGGGTTCGCAACGAGCAGTACTTC
TRBJ2-7 | few | TRBV7-6 | - | 11 | CASSLAGEQYF | TGTGCCAGCAGCTTAGCGGGAGAGCAGTACTTC
TRBJ2-7 | - | TRBV7-9 | - | 14 | CASRPGAARYEQYF | TGTGCCAGCAGGCCCGGGGCAGCCCGCTACGAGCAGTACTTC
TRBJ1-4 | - | TRBV10-3 | TRBD1 | 17 | CAISELDRGATNEKLFF | TGTGCCATCAGTGAGCTGGACAGGGGTGCAACTAATGAAAAACTGTTTTTT
TRBJ2-1 | - | TRBV28 | - | 13 | CASRLEPDNEQFF | TGTGCCAGCAGACTAGAACCAGACAATGAGCAGTTCTTC
TRBJ2-1 | - | TRBV5-5 | TRBD1 | 15 | CASSLDGTGYNEQFF | TGTGCCAGCAGCTTGGATGGGACAGGGTACAATGAGCAGTTCTTC
TRBJ2-1 | - | TRBV11-3 | - | 13 | CASSPLSDNEQFF | TGTGCCAGCAGCCCCCTATCCGACAATGAGCAGTTCTTC
TRBJ1-4 | - | TRBV5-4 | - | 13 | CASSLGPNEKLFF | TGTGCCAGCAGCTTGGGCCCTAATGAAAAACTGTTTTTT
TRBJ1-3 | - | TRBV7-8 | - | 16 | CASSAQGVVLGNTIYF | TGTGCCAGCAGCGCACAGGGAGTAGTCCTTGGAAACACCATATATTTT
TRBJ2-7 | few | TRBV11-1 | TRBD2 | 14 | CASSPGLADYEQYF | TGTGCCAGCAGCCCGGGACTAGCGGACTACGAGCAGTACTTC
TRBJ2-7 | - | TRBV7-8 | - | 15 | CASSLERRRGYEQYF | TGTGCCAGCAGCTTAGAACGGCGCAGGGGCTACGAGCAGTACTTC
TRBJ2-2 | - | TRBV15 | TRBD2 | 17 | CATSRGDRGSDTGELFF | TGTGCCACCAGCAGAGGGGATCGCGGGAGTGACACCGGGGAGCTGTTTTTT
TRBJ1-3 | - | TRBV7-3 | - | 13 | CASSTVYGNTIYF | TGTGCCAGCAGTACCGTCTACGGAAACACCATATATTTT
TRBJ2-1 | - | TRBV18 | - | 12 | CASSDRYNEQFF | TGTGCCAGCTCCGACAGGTACAATGAGCAGTTCTTC